This T cell receptor beta chain was found in a study of blood T cell repertoires in COVID-19. The overall study: Donors in the United States, Italy and Spain gave samples during acute or convalescent COVID-19. The cDNA or gDNA used as material had been derived from T cells, B-cell-depleted T cells, or PBMCs.

Germline V gives CDR1 SGHAT, CDR2 FQNNGV. The CDR3 extends over 19 amino acids. J lost 6 bases, V lost 2 bases, and 15 bases had no gene match. As handled by the study authors: The authors estimated nucleated cell counts from reference gene primer amplification. Assay used: immunoSEQ multiplex PCR; TCRdb lists only in-frame clones, some missing. V and J calls and clone size are given by that table; D and trimming were obtained from the DNA. The sample comprises 70,000 or so clones, around 90% of which are singletons, and 7% to 9.5% rests with the top ten. Sequences were obtained from peripheral blood. This receptor was taken from a human donor in a cohort sampled during active COVID-19. The chain uses TRBV11-2 and TRBJ2-3; the match to TRBD2 covers 12 bases. The CDR3, as DNA: TGTGCCAGCAGCTTAATGGGGCCAGCTAGCGGGGGGGCAGCGGATACGCAGTATTTT. Encoded protein: CASSLMGPASGGAADTQYF.